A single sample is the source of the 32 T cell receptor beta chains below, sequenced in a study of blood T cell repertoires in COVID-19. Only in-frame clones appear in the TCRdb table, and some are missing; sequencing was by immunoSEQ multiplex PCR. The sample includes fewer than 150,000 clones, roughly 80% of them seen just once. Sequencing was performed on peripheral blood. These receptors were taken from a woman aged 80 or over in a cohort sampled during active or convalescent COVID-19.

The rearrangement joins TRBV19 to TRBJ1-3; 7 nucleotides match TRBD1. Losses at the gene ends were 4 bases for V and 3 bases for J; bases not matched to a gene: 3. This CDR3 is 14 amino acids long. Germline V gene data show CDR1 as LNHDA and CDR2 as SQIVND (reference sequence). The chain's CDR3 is CASSRQGVGNTIYF. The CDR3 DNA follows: TGTGCCAGTAGTAGACAGGGCGTTGGAAACACCATATATTTT.

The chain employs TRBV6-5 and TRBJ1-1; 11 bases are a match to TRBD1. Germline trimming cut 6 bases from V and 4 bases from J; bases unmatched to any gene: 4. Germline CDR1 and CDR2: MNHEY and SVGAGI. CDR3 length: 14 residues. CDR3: CASRRTGGGTEAFF. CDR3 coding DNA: TGTGCCAGCAGACGGACAGGGGGCGGCACTGAAGCTTTCTTT.

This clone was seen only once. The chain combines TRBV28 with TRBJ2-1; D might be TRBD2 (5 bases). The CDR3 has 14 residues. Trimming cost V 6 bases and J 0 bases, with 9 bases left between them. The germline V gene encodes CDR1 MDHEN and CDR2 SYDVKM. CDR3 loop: CASSPRGSYNEQFF. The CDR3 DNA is TGTGCCAGCAGCCCTCGGGGCTCCTACAATGAGCAGTTCTTC.

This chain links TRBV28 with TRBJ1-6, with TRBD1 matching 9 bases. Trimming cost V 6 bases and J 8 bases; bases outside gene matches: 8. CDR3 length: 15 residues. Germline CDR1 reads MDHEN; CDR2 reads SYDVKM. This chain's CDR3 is CASRYGQGNYSPLHF. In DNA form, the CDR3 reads TGTGCCAGCAGGTATGGACAGGGGAATTATTCACCCCTCCACTTT.

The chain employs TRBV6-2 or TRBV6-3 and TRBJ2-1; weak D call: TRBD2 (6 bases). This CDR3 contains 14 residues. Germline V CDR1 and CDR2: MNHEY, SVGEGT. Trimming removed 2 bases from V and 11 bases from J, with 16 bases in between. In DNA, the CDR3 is TGTGCCAGCAGTTACGGCGAGTGGCGGGATAAGCAGTTCTTC. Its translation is CASSYGEWRDKQFF.

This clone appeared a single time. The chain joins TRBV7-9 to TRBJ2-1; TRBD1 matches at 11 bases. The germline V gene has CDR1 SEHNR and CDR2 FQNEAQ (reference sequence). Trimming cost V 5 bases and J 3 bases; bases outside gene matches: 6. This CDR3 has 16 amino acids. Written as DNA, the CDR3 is TGTGCCAGCAGCCTCGGACAGGGGGCTAGCTACAATGAGCAGTTCTTC. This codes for CASSLGQGASYNEQFF.

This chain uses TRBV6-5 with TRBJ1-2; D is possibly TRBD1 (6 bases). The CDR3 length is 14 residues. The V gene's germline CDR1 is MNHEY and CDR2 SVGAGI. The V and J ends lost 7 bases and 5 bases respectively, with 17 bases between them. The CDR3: CASKPSRGSYGYTF. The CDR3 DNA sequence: TGTGCCAGCAAGCCCAGCAGGGGCTCTTATGGCTACACCTTC.

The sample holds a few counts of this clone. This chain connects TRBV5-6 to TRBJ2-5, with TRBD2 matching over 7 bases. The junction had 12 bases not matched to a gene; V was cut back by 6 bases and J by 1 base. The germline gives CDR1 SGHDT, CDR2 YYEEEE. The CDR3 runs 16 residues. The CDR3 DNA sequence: TGTGCCAGCACCCCAAAGCGGGGTCCTCTCCAAGAGACCCAGTACTTC. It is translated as CASTPKRGPLQETQYF.

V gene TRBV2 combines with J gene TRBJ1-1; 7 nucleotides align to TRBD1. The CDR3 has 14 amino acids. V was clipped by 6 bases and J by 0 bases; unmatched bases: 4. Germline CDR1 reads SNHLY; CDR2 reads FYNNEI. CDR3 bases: TGTGCCAGCAGGTACAGGGGATTGAACACTGAAGCTTTCTTT. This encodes CASRYRGLNTEAFF.

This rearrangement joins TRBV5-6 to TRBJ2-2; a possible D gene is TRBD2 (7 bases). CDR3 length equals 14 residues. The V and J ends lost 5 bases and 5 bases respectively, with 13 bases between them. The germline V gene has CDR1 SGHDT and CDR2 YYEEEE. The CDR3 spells CASREGGRTGELFF. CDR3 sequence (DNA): TGTGCCAGCAGGGAGGGGGGGCGTACCGGGGAGCTGTTTTTT.

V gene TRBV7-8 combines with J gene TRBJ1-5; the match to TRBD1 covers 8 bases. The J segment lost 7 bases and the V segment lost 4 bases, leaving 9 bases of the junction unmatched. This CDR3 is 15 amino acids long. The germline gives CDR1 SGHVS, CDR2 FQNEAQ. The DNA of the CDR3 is TGTGCCAGCAGCTCATGGGACAGGTACGGACAGCCCCAGCATTTT. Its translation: CASSSWDRYGQPQHF. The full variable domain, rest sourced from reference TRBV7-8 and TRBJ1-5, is GAGVSQSPRYKVAKRGQDVALRCDPISGHVSLFWYQQALGQGPEFLTYFQNEAQLDKSGLPSDRFFAERPEGSVSTLKIQRTQQEDSAVYLCASSSWDRYGQPQHFGDGTRLSIL.

The CDR3 loop is CASSLGGAPNYGYTF. Here the CDR3 DNA reads TGTGCCAGCAGTTTAGGGGGGGCCCCTAACTATGGCTACACCTTC. The gene calls are TRBV27 and TRBJ1-2, with D perhaps TRBD1 (6 bases). The V and J ends lost 2 bases and 0 bases respectively, with 10 bases between them. The CDR3 length is 15 residues. Per germline, CDR1 MNHEY and CDR2 SMNVEV (reference sequence).

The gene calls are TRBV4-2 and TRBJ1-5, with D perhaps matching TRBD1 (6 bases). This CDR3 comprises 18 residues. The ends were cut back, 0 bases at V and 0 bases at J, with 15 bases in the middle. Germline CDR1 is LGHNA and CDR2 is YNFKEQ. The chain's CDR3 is CASSQDPAGANSNQPQHF. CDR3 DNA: TGTGCCAGCAGCCAAGACCCGGCGGGGGCTAATAGCAATCAGCCCCAGCATTTT.

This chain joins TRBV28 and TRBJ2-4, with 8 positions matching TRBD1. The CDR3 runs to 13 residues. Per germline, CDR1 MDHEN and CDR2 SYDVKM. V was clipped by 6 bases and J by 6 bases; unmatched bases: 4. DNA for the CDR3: TGTGCCAGCAGCCCAGGGGGCCCAAACATTCAGTACTTC. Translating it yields CASSPGGPNIQYF.

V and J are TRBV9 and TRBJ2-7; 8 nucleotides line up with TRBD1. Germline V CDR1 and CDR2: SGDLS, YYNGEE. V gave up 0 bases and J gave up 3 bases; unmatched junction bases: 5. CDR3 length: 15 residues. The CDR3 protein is CASSVGRDRIYEQYF. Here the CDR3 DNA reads TGTGCCAGCAGCGTAGGAAGGGACAGGATCTACGAGCAGTACTTC.

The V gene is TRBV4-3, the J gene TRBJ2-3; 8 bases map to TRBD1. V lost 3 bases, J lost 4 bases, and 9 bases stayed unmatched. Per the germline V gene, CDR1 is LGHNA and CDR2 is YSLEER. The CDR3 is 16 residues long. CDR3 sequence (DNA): TGCGCCAGCAGCCACCCCGGACAGGGCGGAGCAGATACGCAGTATTTT. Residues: CASSHPGQGGADTQYF.

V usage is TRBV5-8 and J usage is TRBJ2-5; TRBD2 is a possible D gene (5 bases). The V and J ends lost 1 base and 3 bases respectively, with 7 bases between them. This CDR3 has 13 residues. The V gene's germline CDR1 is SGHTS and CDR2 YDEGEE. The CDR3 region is CASSLLREETQYF. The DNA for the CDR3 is TGTGCCAGCAGCTTGCTGCGGGAAGAGACCCAGTACTTC.

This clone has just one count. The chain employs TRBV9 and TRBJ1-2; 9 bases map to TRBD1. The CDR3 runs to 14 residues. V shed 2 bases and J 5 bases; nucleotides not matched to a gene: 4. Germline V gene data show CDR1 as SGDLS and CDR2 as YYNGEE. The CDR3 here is CASSVGTGRYGYTF. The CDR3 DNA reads TGTGCCAGCAGCGTCGGGACAGGGAGGTATGGCTACACCTTC.

CDR3 nucleotides: TGTGCCAGCAGCTTAAGATACAGGGGAACGGGAAACACCATATATTTT. Translating gives CASSLRYRGTGNTIYF. The rearrangement joins TRBV7-8 to TRBJ1-3, with TRBD1 identical over 7 bases. V lost 2 bases to trimming and J lost 4 bases; unmatched junction nucleotides: 8. The V gene's germline CDR1 is SGHVS and CDR2 FQNEAQ. The CDR3 has 16 amino acids.

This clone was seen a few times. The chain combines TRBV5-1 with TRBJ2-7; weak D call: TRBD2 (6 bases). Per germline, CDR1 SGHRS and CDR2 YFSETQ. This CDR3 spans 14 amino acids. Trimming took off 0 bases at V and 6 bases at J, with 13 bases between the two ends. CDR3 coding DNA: TGCGCCAGCAGCTTGGAGGGAGGATTCGCCGAGCAGTACTTC. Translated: CASSLEGGFAEQYF.

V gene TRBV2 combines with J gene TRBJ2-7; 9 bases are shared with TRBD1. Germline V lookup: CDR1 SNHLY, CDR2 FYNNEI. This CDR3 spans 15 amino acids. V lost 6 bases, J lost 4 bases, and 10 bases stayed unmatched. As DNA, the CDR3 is TGTGCCAGCAGGGACGCCCGACAGGGGGTTTACGAGCAGTACGTC. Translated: CASRDARQGVYEQYV.

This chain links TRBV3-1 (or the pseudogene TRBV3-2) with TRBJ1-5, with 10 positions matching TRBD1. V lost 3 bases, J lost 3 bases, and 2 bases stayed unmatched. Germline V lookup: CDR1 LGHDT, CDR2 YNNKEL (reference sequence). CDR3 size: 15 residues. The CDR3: CASSQTGGDNQPQHF. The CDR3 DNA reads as TGTGCCAGCAGCCAGACAGGGGGCGACAATCAGCCCCAGCATTTT.

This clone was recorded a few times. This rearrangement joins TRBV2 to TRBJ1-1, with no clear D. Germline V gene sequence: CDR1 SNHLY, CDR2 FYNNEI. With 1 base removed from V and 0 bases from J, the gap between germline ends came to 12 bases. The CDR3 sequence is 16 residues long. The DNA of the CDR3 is TGTGCCAGCAGTGAAGGGCTAGCCTATATGAACACTGAAGCTTTCTTT. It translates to CASSEGLAYMNTEAFF. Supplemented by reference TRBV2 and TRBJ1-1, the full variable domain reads EPEVTQTPSHQVTQMGQEVILRCVPISNHLYFYWYRQILGQKVEFLVSFYNNEISEKSEIFDDQFSVERPDGSNFTLKIRSTKLEDSAMYFCASSEGLAYMNTEAFFGQGTRLTVV.

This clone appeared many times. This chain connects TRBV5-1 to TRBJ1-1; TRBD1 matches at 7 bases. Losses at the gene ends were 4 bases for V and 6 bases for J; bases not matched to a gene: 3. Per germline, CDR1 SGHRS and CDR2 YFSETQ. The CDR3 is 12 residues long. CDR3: CASSIGQAEAFF. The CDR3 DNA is TGCGCCAGCAGCATAGGACAGGCTGAAGCTTTCTTT.

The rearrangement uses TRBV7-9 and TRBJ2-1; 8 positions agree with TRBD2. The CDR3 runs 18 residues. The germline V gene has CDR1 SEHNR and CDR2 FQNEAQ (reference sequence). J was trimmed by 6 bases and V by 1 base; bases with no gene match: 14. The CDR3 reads CASSLGFRGGNPLNEQFF. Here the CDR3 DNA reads TGTGCCAGCAGCTTAGGGTTTCGGGGGGGGAACCCCCTCAATGAGCAGTTCTTC.

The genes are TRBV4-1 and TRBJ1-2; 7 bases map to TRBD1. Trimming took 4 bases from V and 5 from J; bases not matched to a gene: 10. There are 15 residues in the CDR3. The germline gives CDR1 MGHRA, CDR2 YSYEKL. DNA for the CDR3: TGCGCCAGCAGCCGCTGGGGGGACAGATCTTATGGCTACACCTTC. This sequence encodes CASSRWGDRSYGYTF.

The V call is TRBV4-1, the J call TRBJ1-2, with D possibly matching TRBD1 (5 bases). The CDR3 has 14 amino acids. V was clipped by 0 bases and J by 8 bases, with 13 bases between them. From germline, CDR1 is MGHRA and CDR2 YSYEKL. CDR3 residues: CASSQDRGVGGYTF. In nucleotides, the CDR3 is TGCGCCAGCAGCCAAGACCGGGGGGTAGGCGGCTACACCTTC.

CDR3 residues: CAWSAGQGYEQYF. The CDR3 nucleotides read TGTGCCTGGAGTGCGGGACAGGGCTACGAGCAGTACTTC. The V gene is TRBV30, the J gene TRBJ2-7, with 9 bases lining up with TRBD1. V shed 1 base, J shed 3 bases, and the junction held 1 base outside the gene matches. CDR1 and CDR2 from the germline V gene are GTSNPN and SVGIG (reference sequence). This CDR3 is 13 amino acids long. Complete variable domain (other parts from reference TRBV30 and TRBJ2-7): SQTIHQWPATLVQPVGSPLSLECTVEGTSNPNLYWYRQAAGRGLQLLFYSVGIGQISSEVPQNLSASRPQDRQFILSSKKLLLSDSGFYLCAWSAGQGYEQYFGPGTRLTVT.

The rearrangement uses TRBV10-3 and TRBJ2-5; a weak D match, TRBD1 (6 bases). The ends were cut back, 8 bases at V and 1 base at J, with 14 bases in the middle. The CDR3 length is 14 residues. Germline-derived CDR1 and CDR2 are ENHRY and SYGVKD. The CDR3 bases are TGTGCCATCCGAGGCGACAGGAGCCAAGAGACCCAGTACTTC. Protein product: CAIRGDRSQETQYF.

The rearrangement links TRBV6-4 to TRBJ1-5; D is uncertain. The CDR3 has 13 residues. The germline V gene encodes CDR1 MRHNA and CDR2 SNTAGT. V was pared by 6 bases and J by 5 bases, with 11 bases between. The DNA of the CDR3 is TGTGCCAGCAGCCGGGGTAGGGATCAGCCCCAGCATTTT. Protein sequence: CASSRGRDQPQHF.

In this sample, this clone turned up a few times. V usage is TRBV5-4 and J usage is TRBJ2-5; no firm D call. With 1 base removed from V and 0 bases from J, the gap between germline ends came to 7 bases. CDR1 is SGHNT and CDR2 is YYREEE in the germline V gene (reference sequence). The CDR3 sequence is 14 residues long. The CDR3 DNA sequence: TGTGCCAGCAGCTTGAACGAGAACCAAGAGACCCAGTACTTC. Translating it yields CASSLNENQETQYF.

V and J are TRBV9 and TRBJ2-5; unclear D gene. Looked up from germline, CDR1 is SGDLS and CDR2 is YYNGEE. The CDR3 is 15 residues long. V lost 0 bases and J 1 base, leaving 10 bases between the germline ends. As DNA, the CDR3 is TGTGCCAGCAGCGTAGATGGTACACCCCAAGAGACCCAGTACTTC. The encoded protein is CASSVDGTPQETQYF.